Following are 4 T cell receptor beta chains from one sample sequenced in a study of shared clonotypes between healthy human individuals. The repertoire was sequenced with immunoSEQ multiplex PCR; TCRdb's copy has only in-frame clones and lacks some. The sample lists more than 500,000 clones, 85% to 95% occurring once. Naive CD8 isolation took CD45RO-negative cells positively selected for CCR7 and excluded terminally differentiated effector memory CD45RA+ cells. The sample comprised naive CD8+ T cells sorted from blood. The receptors shown here come from a woman between 25 and 40 years old in good health.

Concerning this clone itself: Additional DNA sequences in this sample encode the identical CDR3. The V call is TRBV7-9, the J call TRBJ2-7; no clear D. Germline assignment: CDR1 SEHNR and CDR2 FQNEAQ (reference sequence). The V and J ends lost 1 base and 7 bases respectively, with 5 bases between them. The CDR3 runs 11 residues. The CDR3 spells CASSLGPEQYF. CDR3 coding DNA: TGTGCCAGCAGCTTAGGGCCAGAGCAGTACTTC. The full variable domain, in which reference TRBV7-9 and TRBJ2-7 provide the parts outside the CDR3, is DTGVSQNPRHKITKRGQNVTFRCDPISEHNRLYWYRQTLGQGPEFLTYFQNEAQLEKSRLLSDRFSAERPKGSFSTLEIQRTEQGDSAMYLCASSLGPEQYFGPGTRLTVT.

The V call is TRBV7-9, the J call TRBJ2-1; D ambiguous. Germline values: CDR1 SEHNR, CDR2 FQNEAQ (reference sequence). Trimming removed 5 bases at V and 0 bases at J, with 14 bases between. The CDR3 has 16 amino acids. CDR3 sequence reads: CASSTETVSSYNEQFF. In DNA, the CDR3 is TGTGCCAGCAGCACCGAAACGGTGAGCTCCTACAATGAGCAGTTCTTC.

The chain has TRBV30 and TRBJ2-1; TRBD2 aligns across 8 bases. From germline, CDR1 is GTSNPN and CDR2 SVGIG (reference sequence). There are 15 residues in the CDR3. V was pared by 8 bases and J by 6 bases, with 15 bases of the junction left unmatched. The CDR3 loop reads CAGETAGVGINEQFF. CDR3 nucleotide sequence: TGTGCCGGGGAAACAGCGGGAGTGGGTATCAATGAGCAGTTCTTC.

This chain joins TRBV29-1 and TRBJ2-7; 10 nucleotides line up with TRBD2. This CDR3 is 15 amino acids long. CDR1 SQVTM and CDR2 ANQGSEA come from the germline V gene. J was trimmed by 5 bases and V by 4 bases; bases with no gene match: 11. The CDR3 protein is CSVVVAGGHFHEQYF. DNA for the CDR3: TGCAGCGTTGTGGTAGCGGGAGGCCACTTCCACGAGCAGTACTTC.